This T cell receptor (beta chain) was captured in a study of blood T cell repertoires in COVID-19. The overall study: COVID-19 samples collected from the United States, Italy and Spain covered acute and convalescent phases. Sources were T cells, B-cell-depleted T cells, or PBMCs; the material itself was cDNA or gDNA.

The CDR3 loop spans 12 amino acids. With 4 bases removed from V and 7 bases from J, the gap between germline ends came to 7 bases. Germline values: CDR1 LGHDT, CDR2 YNNKEL (reference sequence). Original analysis: It was from reference gene primer amplification that nucleated cell counts were estimated. Sequencing was performed with immunoSEQ multiplex PCR; in TCRdb, only in-frame clones are kept and a portion is missing. V, J and clone size derive from that table, while D and trimming were established from the DNA sequence. Counted here are around 100,000 clones, about nine tenths occurring once; the ten biggest clones make up 4% to 6%.

V usage is TRBV3-1 (or the pseudogene TRBV3-2) and J usage is TRBJ2-2; D gene uncertain. The sequence derives from a man aged 45-65 years with acute or convalescent COVID-19. Sequencing was done on a sample of peripheral blood. CDR3 nucleotides: TGTGCCAGCAGCCTTATGTACGGGGAGCTGTTTTTT. Protein sequence: CASSLMYGELFF.